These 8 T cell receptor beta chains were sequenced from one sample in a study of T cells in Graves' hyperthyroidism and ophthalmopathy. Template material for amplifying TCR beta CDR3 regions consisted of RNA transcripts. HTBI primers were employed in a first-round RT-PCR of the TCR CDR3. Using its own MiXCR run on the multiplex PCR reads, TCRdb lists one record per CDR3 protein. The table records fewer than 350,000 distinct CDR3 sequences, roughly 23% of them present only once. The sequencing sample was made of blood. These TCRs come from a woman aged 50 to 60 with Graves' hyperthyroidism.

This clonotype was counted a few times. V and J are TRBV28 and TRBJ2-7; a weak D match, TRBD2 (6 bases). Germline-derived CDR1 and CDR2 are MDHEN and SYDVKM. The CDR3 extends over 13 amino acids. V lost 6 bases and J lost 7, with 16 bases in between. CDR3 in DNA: TGTGCCAGCAGAACGGGGGTGGGAAATGAGCAGTACTTC. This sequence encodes CASRTGVGNEQYF.

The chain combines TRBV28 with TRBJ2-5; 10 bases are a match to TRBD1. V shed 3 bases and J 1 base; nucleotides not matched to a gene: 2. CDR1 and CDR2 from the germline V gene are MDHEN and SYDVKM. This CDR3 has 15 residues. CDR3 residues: CASSFRTGGQETQYF. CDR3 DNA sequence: TGTGCCAGCAGTTTCCGGACAGGGGGCCAAGAGACCCAGTACTTC.

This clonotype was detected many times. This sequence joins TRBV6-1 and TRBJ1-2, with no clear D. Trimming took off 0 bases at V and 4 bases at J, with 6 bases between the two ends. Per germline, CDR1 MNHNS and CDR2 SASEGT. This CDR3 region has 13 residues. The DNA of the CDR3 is TGTGCCAGCAGTGAAGCCGACGGCTATGGCTACACCTTC. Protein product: CASSEADGYGYTF.

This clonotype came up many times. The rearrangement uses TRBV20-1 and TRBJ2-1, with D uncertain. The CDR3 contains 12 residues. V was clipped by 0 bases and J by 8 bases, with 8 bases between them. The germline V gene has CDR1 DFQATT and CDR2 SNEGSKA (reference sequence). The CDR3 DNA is TGCAGTGCTAGAGATCCGCTAGATGAGCAGTTCTTC. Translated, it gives CSARDPLDEQFF.

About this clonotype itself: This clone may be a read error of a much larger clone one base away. The CDR3, as DNA: TGTGCCAGCAGCCCAGGGACAGCCCAAGAGACCCAGTACTTC. Its translation: CASSPGTAQETQYF. The chain carries TRBV2 and TRBJ2-5; 7 bases fit TRBD1. The germline V gene has CDR1 SNHLY and CDR2 FYNNEI. V gave up 6 bases and J gave up 1 base; unmatched junction bases: 5. The CDR3 runs to 14 residues.

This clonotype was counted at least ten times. In nucleotides, the CDR3 is TGTGCCAGCAGCTTCCGGAGCTTGAACACTGAAGCTTTCTTT. It is translated as CASSFRSLNTEAFF. The chain has TRBV7-9 and TRBJ1-1, with D unresolved. V was cut by 3 bases and J by 0 bases, with 8 bases left in between. Germline V CDR1 and CDR2: SEHNR, FQNEAQ (reference sequence). CDR3 size: 14 residues.

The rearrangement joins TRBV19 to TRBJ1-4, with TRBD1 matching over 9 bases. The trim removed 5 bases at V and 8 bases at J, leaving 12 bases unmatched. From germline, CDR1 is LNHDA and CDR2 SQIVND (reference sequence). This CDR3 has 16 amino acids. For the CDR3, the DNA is TGTGCCAGTAGTCCCCGGCGGGACAGGGAAAGGGAAAAACTGTTTTTT. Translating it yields CASSPRRDREREKLFF.

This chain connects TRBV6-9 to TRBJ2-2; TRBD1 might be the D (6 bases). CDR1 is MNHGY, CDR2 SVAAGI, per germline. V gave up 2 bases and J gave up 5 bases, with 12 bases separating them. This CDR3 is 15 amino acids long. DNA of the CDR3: TGTGCCAGCAGTTATGGGTCAGGGGTTACCGGGGAGCTGTTTTTT. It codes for CASSYGSGVTGELFF.